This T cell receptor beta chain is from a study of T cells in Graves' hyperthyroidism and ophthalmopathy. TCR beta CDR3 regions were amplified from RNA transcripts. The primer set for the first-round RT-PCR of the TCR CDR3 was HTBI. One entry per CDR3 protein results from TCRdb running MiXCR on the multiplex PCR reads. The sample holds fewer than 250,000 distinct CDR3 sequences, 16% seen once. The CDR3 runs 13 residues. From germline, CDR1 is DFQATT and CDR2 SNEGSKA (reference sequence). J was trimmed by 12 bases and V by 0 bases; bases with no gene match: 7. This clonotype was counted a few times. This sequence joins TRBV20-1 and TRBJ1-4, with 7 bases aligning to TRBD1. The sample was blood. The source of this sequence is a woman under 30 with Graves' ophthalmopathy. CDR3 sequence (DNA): TGCAGTGCTAGAGACCCGACAGGGATGGAACTGTTTTTT. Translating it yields CSARDPTGMELFF.